The 13 T cell receptor beta chains presented below share a single source sample, sequenced in a study of beta chain features in type 1 diabetes (dated by TCRdb to between 2018 and 2020). Receptor libraries were prepared by the immunoSEQ multiplex PCR assay. All of the isolated RNA was reverse transcribed with the High Capacity cDNA Reverse Transcription Kit, so expressed TCRB transcripts were sequenced. TCRdb took this table from immuneACCESS and kept in-frame rearrangements with V and J called. Such tables lack part of the clones; where checked against another copy, unresolved V genes explain under half of the gap, and the rest is unexplained. A total of 900,000 or so clones appear in this sample, 15% to 20% of them only once. 0.023% of the sample goes to the ten largest clones. Sequencing was performed on naive CD4+ T cells from blood. The cell subset or site label on this specimen signifies: true naive CD4+ T cells. These receptors all stem from a woman aged 18-35 years in good health.

This clone turned up a few times. This sequence joins TRBV7-2 and TRBJ2-3; no clear D gene. This CDR3 is 18 amino acids long. The V gene's germline CDR1 is SGHTA and CDR2 FQGNSA. V was clipped by 7 bases and J by 0 bases, with 23 bases between them. The CDR3 reads CASTNSLGSHPSTDTQYF. The CDR3 coding sequence is TGTGCCAGCACCAACTCCCTAGGGTCACATCCTAGCACAGATACGCAGTATTTT. Looking up the rest from reference TRBV7-2 and TRBJ2-3 gives the full variable domain: GAGVSQSPSNKVTEKGKDVELRCDPISGHTALYWYRQSLGQGLEFLIYFQGNSAPDKSGLPSDRFSAERTGGSVSTLTIQRTQQEDSAVYLCASTNSLGSHPSTDTQYFGPGTRLTVL.

V is TRBV9 and J is TRBJ2-1; D gene unclear. Trimming took off 2 bases at V and 4 bases at J, with 16 bases between the two ends. CDR1 and CDR2 from the germline V gene are SGDLS and YYNGEE. The CDR3 spans 16 residues. CDR3 in DNA: TGTGCCAGCAGCGTGTTTTGGGCTTCCGGTTACAATGAGCAGTTCTTC. The encoded protein is CASSVFWASGYNEQFF.

The V gene is TRBV6-6, the J gene TRBJ2-5; 8 bases agree with TRBD2. The ends lost 6 bases at V and 4 bases at J; junction bases unmatched: 7. Germline-derived CDR1 and CDR2 are MNHNY and SVGAGI (reference sequence). The length of the CDR3 is 14 residues. CDR3 in amino acids: CASSRGLAGETQYF. CDR3 sequence (DNA): TGTGCCAGCAGCCGCGGACTAGCTGGAGAGACCCAGTACTTC.

The chain carries TRBV10-3 and TRBJ2-7; 7 bases align to TRBD2. Germline CDR1 and CDR2: ENHRY and SYGVKD. V gave up 1 base and J gave up 6 bases; unmatched junction bases: 9. This CDR3 region has 15 residues. The CDR3 DNA reads as TGTGCCATCAGTGAGTGGCAAGGCAGGGAGGGCGAGCAGTACTTC. Its translation is CAISEWQGREGEQYF.

This clone came up a few times. V and J are TRBV29-1 and TRBJ2-1, with 8 bases lining up with TRBD1. Germline V gives CDR1 SQVTM, CDR2 ANQGSEA. Trimming took 6 bases from V and 9 from J; bases not matched to a gene: 7. The CDR3 spans 12 residues. This CDR3 is CSVGQGLTEQFF. The CDR3, as DNA: TGCAGCGTCGGACAGGGACTCACTGAGCAGTTCTTC.

This clone turned up a few times. The chain combines TRBV7-8 with TRBJ2-3, with 10 bases matching TRBD1. Per germline, CDR1 SGHVS and CDR2 FQNEAQ. The trim removed 5 bases at V and 4 bases at J, leaving 3 bases unmatched. The CDR3 covers 14 residues. CDR3 amino acids: CASSRQGAADTQYF. DNA of the CDR3: TGTGCCAGCAGCCGACAGGGGGCTGCAGATACGCAGTATTTT.

CDR3 sequence reads: CASSARGLDTEAFF. The CDR3 coding sequence is TGCGCCAGCAGCGCCCGGGGGCTGGACACTGAAGCTTTCTTT. This rearrangement joins TRBV5-1 to TRBJ1-1; possibly TRBD1 for D (6 bases). Trimming stripped 4 bases from V and 3 bases from J, with 13 bases between. Germline values: CDR1 SGHRS, CDR2 YFSETQ. The CDR3 runs to 14 residues.

The CDR3 region is CASSALVGRPPNEQFF. The CDR3 nucleotides are TGTGCCAGCAGCGCCCTCGTCGGGAGACCCCCCAATGAGCAGTTCTTC. The chain links TRBV9 to TRBJ2-1; maybe TRBD2 (6 bases). Germline V CDR1 and CDR2: SGDLS, YYNGEE. Trimming took off 3 bases at V and 6 bases at J, with 19 bases between the two ends. The CDR3 sequence is 16 residues long.

This clone appeared a few times. The genes are TRBV11-1 and TRBJ2-1; TRBD2 agrees at 7 bases. The junction had 9 bases not matched to a gene; V was cut back by 6 bases and J by 10 bases. CDR1 is SGHAT and CDR2 is FQDESV in the germline V gene (reference sequence). The CDR3 totals 13 residues. CDR3 amino acids: CASRPGLGKEQFF. CDR3 DNA sequence: TGTGCCAGCAGACCTGGACTAGGGAAGGAGCAGTTCTTC.

CDR3 coding DNA: TGTGCCAGCAGCTTGATCGGGGGAAAGTTCGCTAACTATGGCTACACCTTC. Translating it yields CASSLIGGKFANYGYTF. This chain links TRBV5-4 with TRBJ1-2; D is possibly TRBD1 (5 bases). Germline V lookup: CDR1 SGHNT, CDR2 YYREEE (reference sequence). V was clipped by 1 base and J by 0 bases, with 16 bases between them. The CDR3 loop spans 17 amino acids.

The chain joins TRBV11-2 to TRBJ1-3; D unclear. The CDR3 covers 19 residues. Germline lookup yields CDR1 SGHAT and CDR2 FQNNGV. The V gene lost 5 bases and the J gene lost 0 bases, with 23 bases spanning the gap. The CDR3 DNA is TGTGCCAGCAGCGCCACACTCGTTTTTGGCAGACCCTCTGGAAACACCATATATTTT. As protein: CASSATLVFGRPSGNTIYF.

This clone was detected only a few times. The genes are TRBV7-8 and TRBJ2-7; D is unresolved. V lost 5 bases and J 3 bases, leaving 8 bases between the germline ends. Germline CDR1 and CDR2: SGHVS and FQNEAQ. CDR3 length equals 12 residues. CDR3 nucleotides: TGTGCCAGCAGCCCTCAGGACTACGAGCAGTACTTC. Amino acid sequence: CASSPQDYEQYF. The full variable domain, in which reference TRBV7-8 and TRBJ2-7 provide the parts outside the CDR3, is GAGVSQSPRYKVAKRGQDVALRCDPISGHVSLFWYQQALGQGPEFLTYFQNEAQLDKSGLPSDRFFAERPEGSVSTLKIQRTQQEDSAVYLCASSPQDYEQYFGPGTRLTVT.

This clone occurred once. V usage is TRBV28 and J usage is TRBJ1-5; unclear D gene. Germline lookup yields CDR1 MDHEN and CDR2 SYDVKM. This CDR3 comprises 13 residues. Trimming removed 5 bases at V and 7 bases at J, with 12 bases between. The CDR3 reads CASSGRNGQPQHF. In nucleotides, the CDR3 is TGTGCCAGCAGTGGGCGGAACGGACAGCCCCAGCATTTT.